Below are 22 T cell receptor beta chains sequenced from a single sample in a study of CD8 T cells in ankylosing spondylitis. These receptors have no known antigen. General study findings and limits: Within ankylosing spondylitis blood, a TCR beta motif made up of seven to nine highly homologous variants appeared to be characteristic.

Each CDR3 protein is one row after TCRdb ran MiXCR on the 5' RACE reads. The sample lists a few hundred thousand distinct CDR3 sequences, 5.5% to 7.5% occurring once. Sequenced input: blood, either unsorted or a sorted T cell fraction (not recorded which). The source is a male donor with ankylosing spondylitis.

This clonotype was recorded at least ten times. The rearrangement links TRBV24-1 to TRBJ2-3; D is perhaps TRBD2 (5 bases). This CDR3 is 11 amino acids long. Germline CDR1 KGHDR, CDR2 SFDVKD. The V and J ends lost 3 bases and 8 bases respectively, with 5 bases between them. CDR3 coding DNA: TGTGCCACCAGTGATCGGGGTACGCAGTATTTT. This codes for CATSDRGTQYF.

The sample holds many counts of this clonotype. This chain links TRBV4-3 with TRBJ2-7; 8 bases align to TRBD2. CDR3 size: 16 residues. Germline CDR1 and CDR2: LGHNA and YSLEER. The ends lost 1 base at V and 0 bases at J; junction bases unmatched: 5. The CDR3 protein is CASSQGGSGVSYEQYF. The CDR3 DNA reads TGCGCCAGCAGCCAAGGGGGTAGCGGGGTCTCCTACGAGCAGTACTTC.

This clonotype was detected ten times or more. V and J are TRBV3-1 and TRBJ1-5, with D possibly TRBD1 on 6 matching bases. Germline CDR1 is LGHDT and CDR2 is YNNKEL (reference sequence). Trimming removed 0 bases from V and 2 bases from J, with 20 bases in between. CDR3 length: 19 amino acids. CDR3 sequence reads: CASSQDRPGDLYRNQPQHF. The CDR3, as DNA: TGTGCCAGCAGCCAAGATAGGCCAGGGGACCTATATCGCAATCAGCCCCAGCATTTT.

This chain uses TRBV20-1 with TRBJ2-7; 11 nucleotides agree with TRBD1. The V gene end was trimmed by 2 bases and the J gene end by 3 bases; junction bases not matched to a gene: 6. CDR1 is DFQATT, CDR2 SNEGSKA, per germline (reference sequence). This CDR3 has 15 amino acids. The CDR3 is CSARQGQGALYEQYF. CDR3 nucleotide sequence: TGCAGTGCTAGACAAGGACAGGGGGCTCTCTACGAGCAGTACTTC.

This clonotype turned up a few times. The chain employs TRBV7-9 and TRBJ2-1; 7 bases are shared with TRBD2. Germline values: CDR1 SEHNR, CDR2 FQNEAQ (reference sequence). J lost 3 bases, V lost 3 bases, and 5 bases had no gene match. This CDR3 spans 15 amino acids. In DNA form, the CDR3 reads TGTGCCAGCAGCTTGAGCAGCGGGATCTACAATGAGCAGTTCTTC. Protein sequence: CASSLSSGIYNEQFF.

The sample holds many counts of this clonotype. The chain has TRBV7-9 and TRBJ2-7, with D perhaps given as TRBD1 or TRBD2 (6 bases each). Germline V lookup: CDR1 SEHNR, CDR2 FQNEAQ (reference sequence). V gave up 7 bases and J gave up 3 bases, with 16 bases separating them. The CDR3 is 14 amino acids. In nucleotides, the CDR3 is TGTGCCAGCATTACAGGGTCGGGGGACTACGAGCAGTACTTC. It is translated as CASITGSGDYEQYF.

This clonotype was detected ten times or more. J is TRBJ2-1 and V is TRBV11-2; TRBD1 agrees at 10 bases. This CDR3 has 13 amino acids. Germline CDR1 reads SGHAT; CDR2 reads FQNNGV. The V segment lost 5 bases and the J segment 8 bases; nucleotides outside the gene matches: 3. The CDR3 sequence: CASSPGQGDEQFF. CDR3 DNA: TGTGCCAGCAGCCCTGGACAGGGGGATGAGCAGTTCTTC.

This clonotype was found a few times. This rearrangement joins TRBV4-1 to TRBJ1-1; no clear D. V lost 1 base, J lost 1 base, and 10 bases lay in between. The CDR3 is 15 amino acids. Per the germline V gene, CDR1 is MGHRA and CDR2 is YSYEKL. The CDR3 DNA sequence: TGCGCCAGCAGCCAAGGTTTTAGAGGGAACACTGAAGCTTTCTTT. Residues: CASSQGFRGNTEAFF.

There are a few counts of this clonotype. The rearrangement joins TRBV29-1 to TRBJ2-3; D possibly corresponds to TRBD2 (6 bases). This CDR3 spans 14 amino acids. V shed 7 bases and J shed 2 bases, with 16 bases lying between them. In germline, CDR1 is SQVTM, CDR2 ANQGSEA. CDR3 sequence (DNA): TGCAGCGCCGAAACGGGACTCCTCACAGATACGCAGTATTTT. Translated: CSAETGLLTDTQYF.

The sample holds many counts of this clonotype. This sequence joins TRBV28 and TRBJ1-1; a weak D match, TRBD1 (5 bases). This CDR3 is 13 amino acids long. The V gene lost 2 bases and the J gene lost 10 bases, with 14 bases spanning the gap. Germline V gene sequence: CDR1 MDHEN, CDR2 SYDVKM. CDR3 residues: CASSLGGEEGAFF. The CDR3 DNA reads as TGTGCCAGCAGTTTAGGAGGGGAAGAGGGAGCTTTCTTT.

This clonotype was detected many times. This chain connects TRBV20-1 to TRBJ1-2, with D tentatively TRBD1 (5 bases). CDR1 and CDR2 from the germline V gene are DFQATT and SNEGSKA (reference sequence). V lost 4 bases, J lost 2 bases, and 14 bases lay in between. This CDR3 contains 14 residues. The CDR3 region is CSATHRRPNYGYTF. The CDR3 DNA sequence: TGCAGTGCTACCCACAGGAGACCCAACTATGGCTACACCTTC.

This chain links TRBV4-3 with TRBJ2-7, with D possibly matching TRBD1 (6 bases). V was shortened by 0 bases and J by 1 base, with 10 bases between the two germline ends. Germline V gene sequence: CDR1 LGHNA, CDR2 YSLEER. The CDR3 covers 15 residues. CDR3 residues: CASSQEQGWSYEQYF. Written as DNA, the CDR3 is TGCGCCAGCAGCCAAGAGCAGGGGTGGTCCTACGAGCAGTACTTC.

The chain employs TRBV6-5 and TRBJ2-1, with D unresolved. Between the trimmed V and J ends, which lost 1 base and 8 bases, there was a span of 15 bases. CDR3 length: 15 amino acids. In germline, CDR1 is MNHEY, CDR2 SVGAGI. The CDR3 spells CASSYYPGSSDEQFF. CDR3 DNA sequence: TGTGCCAGCAGTTACTATCCCGGTTCGAGCGATGAGCAGTTCTTC.

This clonotype was observed a single time. The chain uses TRBV5-6 and TRBJ1-2, with unresolved D. V shed 0 bases and J shed 12 bases, with 15 bases lying between them. Germline V gene sequence: CDR1 SGHDT, CDR2 YYEEEE. This CDR3 spans 13 amino acids. The CDR3 loop reads CASSLAGRPPHTF. Written as DNA, the CDR3 is TGTGCCAGCAGCTTGGCTGGTCGGCCCCCCCACACCTTC.

The rearrangement uses TRBV27 and TRBJ2-3; 8 bases align to TRBD2. The ends lost 10 bases at V and 9 bases at J; junction bases unmatched: 6. The CDR3 length is 11 residues. Looked up from germline, CDR1 is MNHEY and CDR2 is SMNVEV (reference sequence). The chain's CDR3 is CAIVRGGTQYF. The CDR3 DNA reads as TGTGCCATCGTCCGGGGGGGGACGCAGTATTTT.

This clonotype has a count of ten or more. The V call is TRBV12-3 or TRBV12-4, the J call TRBJ1-5, with no clear D. V lost 5 bases to trimming and J lost 9 bases, with 8 bases between them. CDR3 length equals 11 residues. The CDR3 DNA sequence: TGTGCCAGCAGTCATAACGGGCCCCAGCATTTT. Residues: CASSHNGPQHF.

This clonotype was seen many times. The chain uses TRBV4-1 and TRBJ2-7; D is perhaps TRBD1 (6 bases). The CDR3 has 14 residues. Deletions cut 1 base from V and 5 bases from J, with 12 bases between. Per the germline V gene, CDR1 is MGHRA and CDR2 is YSYEKL. The CDR3 DNA sequence: TGCGCCAGCAGCCAAGTGGGGGCTAGAAACGAGCAGTACTTC. Translated: CASSQVGARNEQYF.

This clonotype was seen ten or more times. The V gene is TRBV6-6, the J gene TRBJ1-1, with unresolved D. This CDR3 comprises 10 residues. Germline values: CDR1 MNHNY, CDR2 SVGAGI (reference sequence). The V end was cut by 5 bases, the J end by 8 bases, with 6 bases between. The CDR3 DNA reads TGTGCCAGCAGTGATAACGAAGCTTTCTTT. Translated: CASSDNEAFF.

This clonotype was seen repeatedly, ten times or more. This chain uses TRBV6-1 with TRBJ2-5; TRBD2 matches at 8 bases. Germline CDR1 reads MNHNS; CDR2 reads SASEGT. The V gene end was trimmed by 6 bases and the J gene end by 2 bases; junction bases not matched to a gene: 14. The CDR3 loop spans 17 amino acids. The CDR3 loop reads CASSRWTSRRGQETQYF. The CDR3 DNA follows: TGTGCCAGCAGCCGCTGGACTAGCAGAAGGGGTCAAGAGACCCAGTACTTC.

This clonotype was detected many times. The rearrangement links TRBV7-2 to TRBJ2-7; 7 bases map to TRBD1. CDR3 length equals 17 residues. The V and J ends lost 0 bases and 1 base, in that order; junction bases with no gene match: 9. The germline V gene has CDR1 SGHTA and CDR2 FQGNSA. CDR3 in amino acids: CASSLASYRGLSYEQYF. As DNA, the CDR3 is TGTGCCAGCAGCTTAGCGAGTTACAGGGGCTTATCCTACGAGCAGTACTTC. Full variable domain (missing parts from reference TRBV7-2 and TRBJ2-7): GAGVSQSPSNKVTEKGKDVELRCDPISGHTALYWYRQSLGQGLEFLIYFQGNSAPDKSGLPSDRFSAERTGGSVSTLTIQRTQQEDSAVYLCASSLASYRGLSYEQYFGPGTRLTVT.

This clonotype came up many times. V gene TRBV6-1 combines with J gene TRBJ1-5; D gene unclear. The germline gives CDR1 MNHNS, CDR2 SASEGT. V gave up 2 bases and J gave up 6 bases, with 5 bases separating them. CDR3 length: 12 residues. CDR3 amino acids: CASSERGQPQHF. DNA of the CDR3: TGTGCCAGCAGTGAACGCGGTCAGCCCCAGCATTTT.

This clonotype was observed at least ten times. The CDR3 here is CAIALGGNYGYTF. Here the CDR3 DNA reads TGTGCCATCGCCCTTGGAGGCAACTATGGCTACACCTTC. J is TRBJ1-2 and V is TRBV10-3; D gene uncertain. Deletions cut 8 bases from V and 2 bases from J, with 12 bases between. CDR1 is ENHRY, CDR2 SYGVKD, per germline. This CDR3 contains 13 residues.